A single sample is the source of the 11 T cell receptor beta chains below, sequenced in a study of beta chain features in type 1 diabetes. The antigens for these receptors are not known. The authors reverse transcribed all of the isolated RNA, so sequencing captured expressed TCRB transcripts. Method: immunoSEQ multiplex PCR; TCRdb's copy keeps in-frame clones and lacks some. Among roughly 300,000 clones listed, roughly an eighth were seen once. Study-wide results and caveats: Researchers report that Type 1 diabetes patients had moderately but significantly shorter TCRB CDR3s across all four CD4+ subsets.

The sample consisted of naive CD4+ T cells from blood. The receptors were sampled from a man aged 25 to 40 with type 1 diabetes.

The chain has TRBV28 and TRBJ2-2, with TRBD1 as a possible D gene (6 bases). Germline V lookup: CDR1 MDHEN, CDR2 SYDVKM. CDR3 length equals 16 residues. Trimming removed 5 bases at V and 5 bases at J, with 18 bases between. CDR3 loop: CASSGGRRRNTGELFF. In DNA form, the CDR3 reads TGTGCCAGCAGTGGGGGCCGGCGGAGGAATACCGGGGAGCTGTTTTTT.

This clone was observed a few times. This chain connects TRBV28 to TRBJ1-5; D call uncertain. V shed 8 bases and J shed 1 base, with 12 bases lying between them. This CDR3 spans 14 amino acids. Germline lookup yields CDR1 MDHEN and CDR2 SYDVKM. The CDR3 loop reads CASHFRGSNQPQHF. As DNA, the CDR3 is TGTGCCAGCCATTTTCGCGGGAGCAATCAGCCCCAGCATTTT.

The CDR3 nucleotides read TGTGCCTGGAGTCTTTCGACAGGGATGAATCAGCCCCAGCATTTT. It codes for CAWSLSTGMNQPQHF. This chain uses TRBV30 with TRBJ1-5; 7 nucleotides align to TRBD1. Losses at the gene ends were 2 bases for V and 4 bases for J; bases not matched to a gene: 8. The CDR3 runs to 15 residues. CDR1 and CDR2 (germline): GTSNPN, SVGIG (reference sequence). Looking up the rest from reference TRBV30 and TRBJ1-5 gives the full variable domain: SQTIHQWPATLVQPVGSPLSLECTVEGTSNPNLYWYRQAAGRGLQLLFYSVGIGQISSEVPQNLSASRPQDRQFILSSKKLLLSDSGFYLCAWSLSTGMNQPQHFGDGTRLSIL.

The gene calls are TRBV6-5 and TRBJ2-3, with D tentatively TRBD2 (5 bases). This CDR3 comprises 12 residues. The ends were cut back, 4 bases at V and 14 bases at J, with 16 bases in the middle. The germline CDR1 and CDR2 sequences are MNHEY and SVGAGI. CDR3 protein: CASSLGGDGPYF. CDR3 coding DNA: TGTGCCAGCAGTTTAGGAGGAGACGGACCGTATTTT.

J is TRBJ2-1 and V is TRBV6-1; the match to TRBD1 covers 7 bases. The germline V gene encodes CDR1 MNHNS and CDR2 SASEGT. V was clipped by 9 bases and J by 0 bases; unmatched bases: 8. The CDR3 is 15 amino acids. The CDR3: CASRGGISSYNEQFF. In nucleotides, the CDR3 is TGTGCCAGTCGAGGGGGCATTAGCTCCTACAATGAGCAGTTCTTC.

The gene calls are TRBV27 and TRBJ2-7; 13 nucleotides agree with TRBD2. CDR1 and CDR2 from the germline V gene are MNHEY and SMNVEV (reference sequence). The CDR3 sequence is 15 residues long. V lost 8 bases, J lost 7 bases, and 11 bases stayed unmatched. CDR3 DNA sequence: TGTGCCAGCGACAGGGCCGGGACTAGCGGGATTGAGCAGTACTTC. This translates into CASDRAGTSGIEQYF.

The chain is built from TRBV15 and TRBJ1-5; tentative D call: TRBD1 (6 bases). This CDR3 has 14 residues. V lost 0 bases and J 7 bases, leaving 10 bases between the germline ends. Looked up from germline, CDR1 is LNHNV and CDR2 is YYDKDF (reference sequence). CDR3 nucleotides: TGTGCCACCAGCAGAGATAAGGGGGTGCAGCCCCAGCATTTT. Translated, it gives CATSRDKGVQPQHF.

This clone was counted once. The rearrangement joins TRBV19 to TRBJ2-5; possible D gene TRBD2, 6 bases. CDR1 LNHDA and CDR2 SQIVND come from the germline V gene (reference sequence). V was cut by 1 base and J by 4 bases, with 10 bases left in between. CDR3 size: 14 residues. The chain's CDR3 is CASSIVGDSETQYF. The CDR3 DNA is TGTGCCAGTAGTATAGTCGGGGACTCAGAGACCCAGTACTTC.

The CDR3 region has the DNA TGTGCCTGGAGTGTAATCGCAGGGAACACTGAAGCTTTCTTT. Protein product: CAWSVIAGNTEAFF. This rearrangement joins TRBV30 to TRBJ1-1; D is unresolved. The length of the CDR3 is 14 residues. V lost 0 bases and J lost 1, with 9 bases in between. Looked up from germline, CDR1 is GTSNPN and CDR2 is SVGIG (reference sequence). Looking up the rest from reference TRBV30 and TRBJ1-1 gives the full variable domain: SQTIHQWPATLVQPVGSPLSLECTVEGTSNPNLYWYRQAAGRGLQLLFYSVGIGQISSEVPQNLSASRPQDRQFILSSKKLLLSDSGFYLCAWSVIAGNTEAFFGQGTRLTVV.

This clone was counted between two and nine times. V and J are TRBV9 and TRBJ2-7; D perhaps matches TRBD1 (5 bases). Germline CDR1 and CDR2: SGDLS and YYNGEE. The CDR3 is made up of 13 amino acids. The V and J ends lost 7 bases and 4 bases respectively, with 15 bases between them. For the CDR3, the DNA is TGTGCCAGCGGTCGAGACAGCAAATACGAGCAGTACTTC. Its translation: CASGRDSKYEQYF.

The chain recombines TRBV19 with TRBJ2-1, with 10 bases lining up with TRBD2. Germline V gene sequence: CDR1 LNHDA, CDR2 SQIVND (reference sequence). There are 14 residues in the CDR3. V was pared by 5 bases and J by 8 bases, with 6 bases of the junction left unmatched. As DNA, the CDR3 is TGTGCCAGTAGTTGGCTAGCGGGAGACCATGAGCAGTTCTTC. Translating it yields CASSWLAGDHEQFF.